These 6 T cell receptor beta chains originate from one sample sequenced in a study of regulatory T cells in long-lasting Graves disease. Relying on iRepertoire HTBI primers and Arm-PCR of CDR3 regions, the team built TCR beta libraries. TCRdb used MiXCR to reprocess the multiplex PCR reads, holding one entry per CDR3 protein. The sample records 530,000 or so distinct CDR3 sequences, roughly 14% being singletons. Stated time point: newly diagnosed GD, antithyroid drugs for less than 3 months. Construction of the TCR library relied on RNA isolated from PBMCs. The sample was also reused in another study, on T cells in Graves' hyperthyroidism and ophthalmopathy.

This sample comprised peripheral blood mononuclear cells (PBMCs), obtained at new diagnosis, from a patient treated with antithyroid drugs. Source of these receptors: a man younger than 45 with Graves disease.

This clonotype came up many times. The chain couples TRBV27 to TRBJ2-3; 12 nucleotides agree with TRBD2. With 7 bases clipped from V and 4 bases from J, the junction kept 15 bases outside the gene matches. Per the germline V gene, CDR1 is MNHEY and CDR2 is SMNVEV (reference sequence). The CDR3 spans 18 residues. The chain's CDR3 is CASTSWGGLAGAADTQYF. The CDR3 DNA reads TGTGCCAGCACCTCTTGGGGGGGACTAGCGGGTGCAGCAGATACGCAGTATTTT.

For this clonotype: This likely came from a read error, as a far larger clone is one base away. This chain joins TRBV2 and TRBJ1-1, with 7 bases that match TRBD1. Germline V gene lookup returns CDR1 SNHLY and CDR2 FYNNEI. Trimming cost V 5 bases and J 11 bases; bases outside gene matches: 14. This CDR3 has 14 residues. DNA of the CDR3: TGTGCCAGCAGTCCAGGGACAGCGGTAGTGCGGGCTTTCTTT. Translation gives CASSPGTAVVRAFF.

This clonotype was seen repeatedly, ten times or more. V is TRBV6-5 and J is TRBJ2-1; 10 nucleotides match TRBD2. V lost 2 bases to trimming and J lost 0 bases; unmatched junction nucleotides: 7. The CDR3 loop spans 18 amino acids. The germline V gene has CDR1 MNHEY and CDR2 SVGAGI. CDR3 loop: CASSYAGLAPSSYNEQFF. In DNA, the CDR3 is TGTGCCAGCAGTTACGCGGGACTAGCGCCTAGCTCCTACAATGAGCAGTTCTTC.

This clonotype was recorded many times. The chain links TRBV7-8 to TRBJ1-3; the D gene is possibly TRBD1 (5 bases). Trimming left V 5 bases short and J 8 bases short, with 19 bases between. Germline CDR1 reads SGHVS; CDR2 reads FQNEAQ. The CDR3 runs 15 residues. CDR3 sequence (DNA): TGTGCCAGCAGCGAAGGGACGGCCGGATCCCACACCATATATTTT. Translated: CASSEGTAGSHTIYF. The full variable domain, in which reference TRBV7-8 and TRBJ1-3 provide the parts outside the CDR3, is GAGVSQSPRYKVAKRGQDVALRCDPISGHVSLFWYQQALGQGPEFLTYFQNEAQLDKSGLPSDRFFAERPEGSVSTLKIQRTQQEDSAVYLCASSEGTAGSHTIYFGEGSWLTVV.

In this sample, this clonotype turned up many times. The V and J genes are TRBV5-1 and TRBJ1-4; perhaps TRBD1 as D (5 bases). The germline gives CDR1 SGHRS, CDR2 YFSETQ. The CDR3 is 14 residues long. The V end lost 2 bases, the J end lost 4 bases, and 9 bases lay between the germline ends. The CDR3 region is CASSLRGNNEKLFF. CDR3 nucleotides: TGCGCCAGCAGCTTAAGGGGTAATAATGAAAAACTGTTTTTT.

Concerning this clonotype: A much larger clonotype is one base distant, so this may be a read error. V usage is TRBV29-1 and J usage is TRBJ2-7, with a weak D call TRBD2 (5 bases). From germline, CDR1 is SQVTM and CDR2 ANQGSEA. The CDR3 contains 18 residues. The ends were cut back, 5 bases at V and 7 bases at J, with 33 bases in the middle. CDR3 DNA: TGCAGCGTTCAAATGTGGGTAGGCGGGCCTAGGTCCTACAATGAGCAGTACTTC. This gives the protein CSVQMWVGGPRSYNEQYF.